The 22 T cell receptor beta chains reported below all come from one sample, sequenced in a study of T-cell reconstitution after alpha-beta-depleted transplantation in children. Researchers prepared the TCRbeta library using unique molecular identifiers, the study reports. TCRdb analysed the PCR reads with MiXCR anew, one entry per CDR3 protein. The table includes over 200,000 distinct CDR3 sequences, around 9.6% detected once. The material was PBMCs from the stem cell graft donor, obtained from the stem cell graft. These receptors originate from a human donor who donated a stem cell graft to a child with acute lymphoblastic leukemia.

In the case of this clonotype: One junction end does not reproduce the germline sequence, and a read error may be involved. The V call is TRBV13, the J call TRBJ2-1, with D unclear. Germline V gene data show CDR1 as PRHDT and CDR2 as FYEKMQ (reference sequence). The CDR3 sequence is 13 residues long. The CDR3 sequence is CAGSVVTGNEQFF. The CDR3 DNA reads as TGTGCCGGCAGTGTGGTGACGGGTAATGAGCAGTTCTTC.

This chain links TRBV20-1 with TRBJ1-1, with a tentative D call TRBD1 (6 bases). The CDR3 runs to 17 residues. CDR1 and CDR2 from the germline V gene are DFQATT and SNEGSKA (reference sequence). With 0 bases removed from V and 1 base from J, the gap between germline ends came to 18 bases. The CDR3 here is CSARDPWGGRGNTEAFF. The CDR3 DNA reads as TGCAGTGCTAGAGACCCTTGGGGCGGCAGGGGGAACACTGAAGCTTTCTTT.

A few counts support this clonotype. The chain combines TRBV4-3 with TRBJ2-1; D perhaps matches TRBD2 (7 bases). Germline V gives CDR1 LGHNA, CDR2 YSLEER. V was pared by 4 bases and J by 3 bases, with 25 bases between. There are 19 residues in the CDR3. The CDR3 bases are TGCGCCAGCAGCCCCACCCACTTTTTGGGGGGGACAAACTACAATGAGCAGTTCTTC. Amino acid sequence: CASSPTHFLGGTNYNEQFF.

The V call is TRBV7-2, the J call TRBJ2-7; no firm D call. Germline V lookup: CDR1 SGHTA, CDR2 FQGNSA. This CDR3 spans 15 amino acids. The V end lost 1 base, the J end lost 0 bases, and 10 bases lay between the germline ends. The CDR3 sequence: CASSLVPIPSYEQYF. CDR3 DNA: TGTGCCAGCAGCTTAGTTCCGATTCCCTCCTACGAGCAGTACTTC.

This rearrangement joins TRBV7-9 to TRBJ1-5, with a possible D match to TRBD1 (5 bases). Germline V gene data show CDR1 as SEHNR and CDR2 as FQNEAQ (reference sequence). The CDR3 is 15 residues long. With 5 bases removed from V and 7 bases from J, the gap between germline ends came to 18 bases. CDR3 bases: TGTGCCAGCAGCCCATTGGGGGGAGTCGGCCAGCCCCAGCATTTT. Translated: CASSPLGGVGQPQHF.

This clonotype appeared a few times. This chain links TRBV27 with TRBJ2-7; 9 bases agree with TRBD1. In germline, CDR1 is MNHEY, CDR2 SMNVEV (reference sequence). CDR3 length equals 15 residues. V was clipped by 6 bases and J by 1 base; unmatched bases: 7. In DNA form, the CDR3 reads TGTGCCAGCAGGGGGACAGGGCTTTTTTCCTACGAGCAGTACTTC. Its protein product is CASRGTGLFSYEQYF.

The rearrangement links TRBV20-1 to TRBJ1-1, with a tentative D call TRBD1 (6 bases). The V and J ends lost 0 bases and 4 bases respectively, with 12 bases between them. In germline, CDR1 is DFQATT, CDR2 SNEGSKA (reference sequence). The CDR3 length is 14 residues. The CDR3 region has the DNA TGCAGTGCTAGAGATGCCAGGGGCGGCACTGAAGCTTTCTTT. Amino acids: CSARDARGGTEAFF.

This chain links TRBV20-1 with TRBJ2-5; 8 bases are shared with TRBD2. The CDR3 contains 16 residues. After removal of 1 base from V and 4 bases from J, the junction contained 11 bases not matched to a gene. Germline CDR1 is DFQATT and CDR2 is SNEGSKA (reference sequence). DNA of the CDR3: TGCAGTGCTAGAGGCCAACGGGGGGGCCTTCCAGAGACCCAGTACTTC. Its translation: CSARGQRGGLPETQYF.

This chain joins TRBV4-3 and TRBJ1-1, with 7 bases fitting TRBD1. The ends lost 2 bases at V and 4 bases at J; junction bases unmatched: 4. The CDR3 loop spans 14 amino acids. Germline CDR1 reads LGHNA; CDR2 reads YSLEER. CDR3 sequence (DNA): TGCGCCAGCAGCCAATTGACAGGGCGCACTGAAGCTTTCTTT. This translates into CASSQLTGRTEAFF.

This clonotype came up a few times. The J gene is TRBJ2-3, the V gene TRBV12-3 or TRBV12-4; 7 bases are a match to TRBD1. Unmatched junction bases numbered 2, after V lost 10 bases and J lost 4 bases. CDR3 length: 11 amino acids. CDR3 sequence reads: CATTGADTQYF. CDR3 nucleotide sequence: TGTGCCACTACAGGGGCAGATACGCAGTATTTT.

This clonotype was recorded at least ten times. The chain carries TRBV7-8 and TRBJ1-5; D might be TRBD1 (5 bases). The CDR3 is made up of 15 amino acids. The V gene lost 6 bases and the J gene lost 5 bases, with 17 bases spanning the gap. Germline-derived CDR1 and CDR2 are SGHVS and FQNEAQ. CDR3 nucleotides: TGTGCCAGCAGTTCTACGGTCAGGGTTGATCAGCCCCAGCATTTT. Protein sequence: CASSSTVRVDQPQHF.

The chain is built from TRBV27 and TRBJ1-6, with D perhaps TRBD1 (5 bases). CDR3 length equals 14 residues. Deletions cut 4 bases from V and 7 bases from J, with 11 bases between. Per germline, CDR1 MNHEY and CDR2 SMNVEV (reference sequence). The CDR3 reads CASSYLGTNSPLHF. In DNA form, the CDR3 reads TGTGCCAGCAGTTATCTAGGGACGAATTCACCCCTCCACTTT.

The DNA for the CDR3 is TGTGCCAGCAGCGCCAAACTAGCGGGGGGGCCTTTTGGATGGAATGAGCAGTTCTTC. Its protein product is CASSAKLAGGPFGWNEQFF. This chain links TRBV9 with TRBJ2-1; 13 positions match TRBD2. V was pared by 3 bases and J by 7 bases, with 16 bases of the junction left unmatched. There are 19 residues in the CDR3. Germline CDR1 is SGDLS and CDR2 is YYNGEE.

This clonotype was seen a handful of times. V gene TRBV12-3 or TRBV12-4 combines with J gene TRBJ1-2; D is ambiguous. The length of the CDR3 is 15 residues. The V end lost 3 bases, the J end lost 1 base, and 12 bases lay between the germline ends. The CDR3 nucleotides read TGTGCCAGCAGTTTTCTAGCCCGGGGTAACTATGGCTACACCTTC. This encodes CASSFLARGNYGYTF.

This clonotype was detected only a few times. The gene calls are TRBV7-9 and TRBJ1-1; D not certain. Germline values: CDR1 SEHNR, CDR2 FQNEAQ (reference sequence). This CDR3 spans 12 amino acids. V was pared by 4 bases and J by 4 bases, with 7 bases between. For the CDR3, the DNA is TGTGCCAGCAGCTCCTCGGGCACTGAAGCTTTCTTT. Amino acids: CASSSSGTEAFF. Supplemented by reference TRBV7-9 and TRBJ1-1, the full variable domain reads DTGVSQNPRHKITKRGQNVTFRCDPISEHNRLYWYRQTLGQGPEFLTYFQNEAQLEKSRLLSDRFSAERPKGSFSTLEIQRTEQGDSAMYLCASSSSGTEAFFGQGTRLTVV.

This clonotype showed up just a few times. The chain couples TRBV11-1 to TRBJ1-1; 9 bases are a match to TRBD1. Trimming took 5 bases from V and 6 from J; bases not matched to a gene: 13. This CDR3 spans 16 amino acids. The germline gives CDR1 SGHAT, CDR2 FQDESV (reference sequence). The CDR3 region is CASSHNPGQGWSEAFF. The CDR3 DNA follows: TGTGCCAGCAGCCATAACCCGGGACAGGGCTGGTCTGAAGCTTTCTTT. Using reference TRBV11-1 and TRBJ1-1 for the parts outside the CDR3, the full variable domain is EAEVAQSPRYKITEKSQAVAFWCDPISGHATLYWYRQILGQGPELLVQFQDESVVDDSQLPKDRFSAERLKGVDSTLKIQPAELGDSAMYLCASSHNPGQGWSEAFFGQGTRLTVV.

This clonotype was seen many times. The chain is built from TRBV27 and TRBJ1-2; TRBD1 is a possible D gene (6 bases). The CDR3 has 15 residues. Trimming removed 2 bases from V and 0 bases from J, with 10 bases in between. Germline CDR1 reads MNHEY; CDR2 reads SMNVEV (reference sequence). CDR3 DNA: TGTGCCAGCAGTTTACGGGGGGCAGCTAACTATGGCTACACCTTC. It yields the protein CASSLRGAANYGYTF.

This clonotype has a count of ten or more. This chain joins TRBV11-2 and TRBJ1-1; D is unresolved. Trimming stripped 0 bases from V and 0 bases from J, with 14 bases between. This CDR3 region has 17 residues. Germline lookup yields CDR1 SGHAT and CDR2 FQNNGV. CDR3 sequence (DNA): TGTGCCAGCAGCTTAGATCAGCCGCTTTACATGAACACTGAAGCTTTCTTT. Protein sequence: CASSLDQPLYMNTEAFF.

The CDR3 DNA reads TGTGCCAGCAGCTTAGTTCAGTCTAGCGGGGGTGGGAATGAGCAGTTCTTC. This sequence encodes CASSLVQSSGGGNEQFF. The chain combines TRBV7-2 with TRBJ2-1; 10 nucleotides align to TRBD2. The CDR3 loop spans 17 amino acids. Germline V gene sequence: CDR1 SGHTA, CDR2 FQGNSA. Germline trimming cut 1 base from V and 7 bases from J; bases unmatched to any gene: 10.

The chain recombines TRBV15 with TRBJ1-1, with no clear D. CDR3 length: 12 amino acids. Germline V CDR1 and CDR2: LNHNV, YYDKDF (reference sequence). V was clipped by 6 bases and J by 1 base, with 6 bases between them. In nucleotides, the CDR3 is TGTGCCACCAGACAGTCGAACACTGAAGCTTTCTTT. Protein sequence: CATRQSNTEAFF.

This clonotype has more than one count but fewer than ten. The chain joins TRBV20-1 to TRBJ2-2; the D gene is possibly TRBD1 (6 bases). CDR1 DFQATT and CDR2 SNEGSKA come from the germline V gene (reference sequence). The CDR3 loop spans 13 amino acids. The V and J ends lost 6 bases and 6 bases respectively, with 14 bases between them. CDR3 protein: CSALGQAAGELFF. As DNA, the CDR3 is TGCAGTGCCTTGGGACAAGCGGCCGGGGAGCTGTTTTTT.

Concerning this clonotype: Without the conserved terminal phenylalanine or tryptophan, this CDR3 likely stems from a read error. This chain connects TRBV20-1 to TRBJ1-2, with 9 bases fitting TRBD1. Germline CDR1 and CDR2: DFQATT and SNEGSKA (reference sequence). The CDR3 extends over 15 amino acids. V gave up 0 bases and J gave up 8 bases; unmatched junction bases: 10. CDR3: CSARDRGQGLSGYTC. The CDR3 DNA sequence: TGCAGTGCTAGAGATAGGGGACAGGGCCTCAGCGGCTACACCTGC.